These 15 T cell receptor beta chains were all obtained from the same sample, sequenced in a study of cytomegalovirus exposure and HLA in healthy donors. The primer mix had 60 Vbeta and 13 Jbeta primers. The data were produced by immunoSEQ multiplex PCR, yet TCRdb's version contains in-frame clones alone and is incomplete. The sample lists about 140,000 clones, more than 60% occurring once. Sequenced input: PBMCs. The receptors were gathered from a man aged 25 to 40 in good health and CMV-seropositive.

The gene calls are TRBV11-3 and TRBJ2-7; 10 bases agree with TRBD2. Trimming cost V 5 bases and J 7 bases; bases outside gene matches: 8. Germline loops: CDR1 SGHNT, CDR2 YENEEA. The CDR3 is made up of 14 amino acids. CDR3 in amino acids: CASSVLAGVWEQYF. CDR3 DNA: TGTGCCAGCAGCGTCCTAGCGGGAGTTTGGGAGCAGTACTTC.

V gene TRBV6-5 combines with J gene TRBJ2-7, with TRBD2 identical over 9 bases. Germline V gene sequence: CDR1 MNHEY, CDR2 SVGAGI. The ends lost 8 bases at V and 3 bases at J; junction bases unmatched: 2. The CDR3 is 12 amino acids. CDR3 in amino acids: CASGTSSYEQYF. The CDR3, as DNA: TGTGCCAGCGGGACTAGCAGCTACGAGCAGTACTTC.

CDR3 coding DNA: TGTGCCAGCAGTCCCGGGACAGGGGATCAGCCCCAGCATTTT. Translated: CASSPGTGDQPQHF. V gene TRBV28 combines with J gene TRBJ1-5, with TRBD1 identical over 10 bases. V was pared by 5 bases and J by 5 bases, with 3 bases of the junction left unmatched. The CDR3 has 14 residues. Per the germline V gene, CDR1 is MDHEN and CDR2 is SYDVKM.

The V and J genes are TRBV7-6 and TRBJ2-5, with 10 positions matching TRBD2. CDR3 length: 15 residues. Looked up from germline, CDR1 is SGHVS and CDR2 is FNYEAQ. V lost 2 bases, J lost 5 bases, and 5 bases stayed unmatched. CDR3 residues: CASSLLGLAMETQYF. As DNA, the CDR3 is TGTGCCAGCAGCTTACTGGGACTAGCGATGGAGACCCAGTACTTC.

This chain joins TRBV7-9 and TRBJ1-5; possible D gene TRBD1, 5 bases. This CDR3 contains 14 residues. V was clipped by 5 bases and J by 5 bases, with 13 bases between them. Looked up from germline, CDR1 is SEHNR and CDR2 is FQNEAQ (reference sequence). CDR3 amino acids: CASSRQGSDQPQHF. CDR3 DNA sequence: TGTGCCAGCAGCCGTCAGGGAAGCGATCAGCCCCAGCATTTT.

The gene calls are TRBV23-1 and TRBJ1-4; perhaps TRBD1 as D (6 bases). TRBV23-1 is noted as an ORF with a role that remains uncertain. The germline V and J ends were trimmed by 4 bases and 7 bases, with 22 bases remaining between them. CDR3 size: 17 residues. The CDR3 sequence: CASSPLAQGRWAEKLFF. As DNA, the CDR3 is TGCGCCAGCAGTCCCTTAGCACAGGGTCGGTGGGCTGAAAAACTGTTTTTT.

The V and J genes are TRBV2 and TRBJ1-3; TRBD1 aligns across 7 bases. The CDR3 is 13 residues long. CDR1 and CDR2 from the germline V gene are SNHLY and FYNNEI. With 11 bases clipped from V and 0 bases from J, the junction kept 4 bases outside the gene matches. The CDR3 DNA sequence: TGTGCCGGAGGGACAGCCTCTGGAAACACCATATATTTT. Residues: CAGGTASGNTIYF.

The chain couples TRBV10-2 to TRBJ2-2; no definite D call. The CDR3 extends over 14 amino acids. V was shortened by 3 bases and J by 1 base, with 6 bases between the two germline ends. Germline V gene data show CDR1 as WSHSY and CDR2 as SAAADI. The CDR3 DNA reads TGCGCCAGCAGTGAAAACGGGAACACCGGGGAGCTGTTTTTT. It encodes CASSENGNTGELFF.

J is TRBJ2-7 and V is TRBV27, with 7 bases identical to TRBD2. Germline V gene lookup returns CDR1 MNHEY and CDR2 SMNVEV (reference sequence). Trimming at V came to 5 bases and at J to 1 base, leaving 8 bases not matched to a gene. CDR3 length: 15 residues. The CDR3 DNA reads as TGTGCCAGCAGTCTGGCGGGACTACCATCCTACGAGCAGTACTTC. It encodes CASSLAGLPSYEQYF.

V is TRBV5-6 and J is TRBJ1-5, with a possible D match to TRBD1 (5 bases). The V end lost 2 bases, the J end lost 1 base, and 10 bases lay between the germline ends. The germline V gene has CDR1 SGHDT and CDR2 YYEEEE. CDR3 length: 15 residues. Here the CDR3 DNA reads TGTGCCAGCAGCTTTTATCAGGGAAGCAATCAGCCCCAGCATTTT. It specifies CASSFYQGSNQPQHF.

The chain links TRBV5-1 to TRBJ1-4, with 7 nucleotides matching TRBD1. With 4 bases clipped from V and 6 bases from J, the junction kept 12 bases outside the gene matches. Germline V CDR1 and CDR2: SGHRS, YFSETQ. CDR3 length equals 16 residues. CDR3 sequence (DNA): TGCGCCAGCAGCAAGGGGACAGCTAGGGGGCATGAAAAACTGTTTTTT. Translation gives CASSKGTARGHEKLFF.

This chain connects TRBV5-1 to TRBJ2-5, with 12 bases aligning to TRBD1. Per germline, CDR1 SGHRS and CDR2 YFSETQ. The CDR3 totals 16 residues. V lost 4 bases to trimming and J lost 6 bases; unmatched junction nucleotides: 10. CDR3 sequence reads: CASSLPGTGGPQTQYF. Here the CDR3 DNA reads TGCGCCAGCAGCCTTCCCGGGACAGGGGGCCCCCAGACCCAGTACTTC.

The chain joins TRBV7-3 to TRBJ2-1; 8 bases are a match to TRBD2. The V gene end was trimmed by 1 base and the J gene end by 8 bases; junction bases not matched to a gene: 1. CDR1 and CDR2 (germline): SGHTA, FQGTGA. The length of the CDR3 is 13 residues. The CDR3 bases are TGTGCCAGCAGCTTAAACGGGGGGGATGAGCAGTTCTTC. It is translated as CASSLNGGDEQFF.

The chain joins TRBV9 to TRBJ2-2, with 10 bases identical to TRBD2. The CDR3 contains 15 residues. Germline values: CDR1 SGDLS, CDR2 YYNGEE. J lost 6 bases, V lost 6 bases, and 8 bases had no gene match. CDR3 region: CASTGLAGVAGELFF. The CDR3 DNA sequence: TGTGCCAGCACCGGGCTAGCGGGAGTCGCCGGGGAGCTGTTTTTT.

The chain combines TRBV5-1 with TRBJ2-3; D might be TRBD1 (5 bases). Germline CDR1 is SGHRS and CDR2 is YFSETQ. The CDR3 runs 13 residues. V lost 3 bases and J lost 4, with 9 bases in between. CDR3 sequence reads: CASSSSGSDTQYF. The CDR3 bases are TGCGCCAGCAGCTCCTCAGGGTCAGATACGCAGTATTTT.